What follows are 7 T cell receptor beta chains derived from one specimen sequenced in a study of cytotoxic CD8 clonotypes in ibrutinib-treated CLL. TCRdb keeps only in-frame clones here, not all; method: immunoSEQ multiplex PCR. The table has 80,000 to 95,000 clones, about 76% seen once. The source material was PBMCs, sampled after 12 months of ibrutinib treatment. The receptors shown here come from a human donor with chronic lymphocytic leukemia.

The chain has TRBV18 and TRBJ2-5; D uncertain. Germline V CDR1 and CDR2: KGHSH, LQKENI. Trimming removed 3 bases at V and 2 bases at J, with 10 bases between. The CDR3 is made up of 14 amino acids. The CDR3 nucleotides read TGTGCCAGCTCACCCGAGGACCGGCAAGAGACCCAGTACTTC. It encodes CASSPEDRQETQYF.

This rearrangement joins TRBV6-5 to TRBJ2-3; D is unresolved. Trimming took off 4 bases at V and 7 bases at J, with 9 bases between the two ends. CDR1 and CDR2 (germline): MNHEY, SVGAGI. The CDR3 loop spans 12 amino acids. Here the CDR3 DNA reads TGTGCCAGCAGTTCCCCCCCGAATACGCAGTATTTT. It yields the protein CASSSPPNTQYF.

This rearrangement joins TRBV23-1 to TRBJ1-5; TRBD1 is a possible D gene (6 bases). TRBV23-1 qualifies as an ORF whose function is uncertain. The CDR3 runs to 14 residues. The germline V and J ends were trimmed by 10 bases and 9 bases, with 22 bases remaining between them. CDR3 in DNA: TGCGCCACCTCCCCCGGGGGGGGCCCCAGGCCCCAGCATTTT. Amino acids: CATSPGGGPRPQHF.

The CDR3 DNA reads TGTGCCAGCAGCTTAGGCGGGTACTTTTCCTACGAGCAGTACTTC. This codes for CASSLGGYFSYEQYF. The chain is built from TRBV11-2 and TRBJ2-7, with D tentatively TRBD2 (5 bases). Germline V gene lookup returns CDR1 SGHAT and CDR2 FQNNGV. V dropped 1 base and J dropped 1 base, with 11 bases sitting between them. The CDR3 runs 15 residues.

The chain combines TRBV11-2 with TRBJ2-5, with D unclear. V lost 5 bases, J lost 5 bases, and 9 bases lay in between. CDR3 length equals 12 residues. Germline lookup yields CDR1 SGHAT and CDR2 FQNNGV. CDR3 DNA: TGTGCCAGCAGCCATCCCTCGGAGACCCAGTACTTC. Its protein is CASSHPSETQYF.

In this sample, this clone turned up once. The gene calls are TRBV28 and TRBJ1-1; D uncertain. CDR3 length equals 11 residues. V was trimmed by 3 bases and J by 10 bases, leaving 9 bases between them. Germline V gene data show CDR1 as MDHEN and CDR2 as SYDVKM. CDR3 in DNA: TGTGCCAGCAGTTTCGAACGGCGAGCTTTCTTT. This sequence encodes CASSFERRAFF.

This clone came up once. This chain uses TRBV6-1 with TRBJ1-3; D remains ambiguous. The CDR3 has 13 residues. Germline values: CDR1 MNHNS, CDR2 SASEGT. Trimming removed 10 bases from V and 0 bases from J, with 10 bases in between. In DNA, the CDR3 is TGTGCCACCTGGTGGGACTCTGGAAACACCATATATTTT. It yields the protein CATWWDSGNTIYF.